Below, 5 T cell receptor beta chains from the same sample are listed, as sequenced in a study of blood T cells in healthy people across ages. A second PCR, run for about 7 to 12 cycles, used a sample-barcoded 5' primer plus a J-beta primer mix. TCRdb called the 5' RACE reads again in MiXCR, with one record for every CDR3 protein. The data hold 1.5 million to 2 million distinct CDR3 sequences, with roughly 27% observed a single time. Sequenced: blood. The receptors derive from a woman aged 25 to 45 in good health.

This clonotype has at least ten counts. The chain joins TRBV2 to TRBJ2-7; 8 nucleotides line up with TRBD1. In germline, CDR1 is SNHLY, CDR2 FYNNEI. V lost 5 bases, J lost 6 bases, and 6 bases stayed unmatched. The CDR3 sequence is 13 residues long. CDR3 sequence (DNA): TGTGCCAGCAGTCGGACAGGGAAGGGCGAGCAGTACTTC. Amino acid sequence: CASSRTGKGEQYF.

This clonotype occurred many times. The chain combines TRBV20-1 with TRBJ2-3; unclear D gene. The V end was cut by 4 bases, the J end by 4 bases, with 9 bases between. The germline V gene has CDR1 DFQATT and CDR2 SNEGSKA (reference sequence). The CDR3 sequence is 12 residues long. CDR3 nucleotides: TGCAGTGCTATAAGGACCCCAGATACGCAGTATTTT. This gives the protein CSAIRTPDTQYF.

Concerning this clonotype itself: With a much larger clone just one base away, this may be a read error. The chain links TRBV20-1 to TRBJ2-7; 11 bases are shared with TRBD2. Germline CDR1 DFQATT, CDR2 SNEGSKA (reference sequence). Germline trimming cut 6 bases from V and 10 bases from J; bases unmatched to any gene: 8. The CDR3 is 12 residues long. CDR3 bases: TGCAGTGCCTTACTAGCGGGAGAGACCCAGTACGTC. Encoded protein: CSALLAGETQYV.

This chain connects TRBV5-1 to TRBJ2-5; a weak D match, TRBD2 (7 bases). Looked up from germline, CDR1 is SGHRS and CDR2 is YFSETQ. This CDR3 comprises 16 residues. V lost 3 bases to trimming and J lost 5 bases, with 20 bases between them. The CDR3: CASSSGVGGAYETQYF. DNA of the CDR3: TGCGCCAGCAGCTCTGGCGTAGGGGGGGCGTATGAGACCCAGTACTTC.

This chain connects TRBV10-3 to TRBJ1-2; possible D gene TRBD1, 5 bases. Trimming removed 0 bases from V and 4 bases from J, with 12 bases in between. From germline, CDR1 is ENHRY and CDR2 SYGVKD. The CDR3 totals 15 residues. CDR3 bases: TGTGCCATCAGTGAGTCTCAGGGACTTCTCTATGGCTACACCTTC. Its protein product is CAISESQGLLYGYTF.